The entry below describes one T cell receptor beta chain. Time point specified: pre-treatment baseline. The data belong to a study of blood T cell dynamics during melanoma immunotherapy. Study information: Patients with metastatic melanoma got pembrolizumab or nivolumab-ipilimumab as first-line care.

Clones were sequenced by immunoSEQ multiplex PCR, and TCRdb holds only the in-frame ones, with some missing. The table includes about 16,000 clones, approximately 93% detected once. The V and J ends lost 8 bases and 4 bases, in that order; junction bases with no gene match: 4. The CDR3 length is 12 residues. CDR1 is SNHLY and CDR2 is FYNNEI in the germline V gene. The sequenced sample was blood, obtained from a patient treated with checkpoint blockade. The rearrangement links TRBV2 to TRBJ1-2; 7 nucleotides agree with TRBD1. The TCR sequence derives from a human donor with melanoma. This chain's CDR3 is CASATGIYGYTF. As DNA, the CDR3 is TGTGCCAGCGCGACAGGGATCTATGGCTACACCTTC.